This record looks at one T cell receptor (beta chain) sequence and its context. V shed 0 bases and J shed 0 bases, with 13 bases lying between them. The CDR3 totals 18 residues. From germline, CDR1 is SGHRS and CDR2 YFSETQ. TCR beta CDR3 region amplification was performed from RNA transcripts. A first-round RT-PCR of the TCR CDR3 used the HTBI primer set. MiXCR, run by TCRdb on the multiplex PCR reads, gives a single entry per CDR3 protein. The sample shows 800,000 or so distinct CDR3 sequences, about two fifths of them seen only once. This sample was included in a study of T cells in Graves' hyperthyroidism and ophthalmopathy.

The chain couples TRBV5-1 to TRBJ2-6; D remains unclear. Sequencing input: blood. The sequence was obtained from a man in his late teens or twenties with Graves' hyperthyroidism. CDR3 residues: CASSLEADGGSGANVLTF. The CDR3 region has the DNA TGCGCCAGCAGCTTGGAGGCTGACGGCGGCTCTGGGGCCAACGTCCTGACTTTC.